Sequencing of this T cell receptor beta chain was carried out in a study of cytomegalovirus exposure and HLA in healthy donors. About the research overall: A later analysis reported the same platform for the 100 to 150 validation repertoires and the 666 first-cohort repertoires.

Of note for this clone: The antigen remains unidentified.

Trimming took 5 bases from V and 3 from J; bases not matched to a gene: 13. Germline CDR1 is MNHEY and CDR2 is SMNVEV (reference sequence). There are 17 residues in the CDR3. Findings and caveats of the study: The study designated about 180 TCR beta chains cytomegalovirus-associated. Rarity characterized most TCR sequences, yet some public TCRs appeared in many donors.

The repertoire was sequenced with immunoSEQ multiplex PCR; TCRdb's copy has only in-frame clones and lacks some. The sample lists 260,000 or so clones, approximately 88% occurring once. The specimen sequenced was PBMCs. V is TRBV27 and J is TRBJ1-2, with TRBD1 identical over 9 bases. The TCR originated in a woman aged 18 to 35 in good health and CMV-seronegative. The CDR3 loop is CASSPGGQGALDYGYTF. For the CDR3, the DNA is TGTGCCAGCAGTCCGGGGGGACAGGGCGCCCTTGACTATGGCTACACCTTC.